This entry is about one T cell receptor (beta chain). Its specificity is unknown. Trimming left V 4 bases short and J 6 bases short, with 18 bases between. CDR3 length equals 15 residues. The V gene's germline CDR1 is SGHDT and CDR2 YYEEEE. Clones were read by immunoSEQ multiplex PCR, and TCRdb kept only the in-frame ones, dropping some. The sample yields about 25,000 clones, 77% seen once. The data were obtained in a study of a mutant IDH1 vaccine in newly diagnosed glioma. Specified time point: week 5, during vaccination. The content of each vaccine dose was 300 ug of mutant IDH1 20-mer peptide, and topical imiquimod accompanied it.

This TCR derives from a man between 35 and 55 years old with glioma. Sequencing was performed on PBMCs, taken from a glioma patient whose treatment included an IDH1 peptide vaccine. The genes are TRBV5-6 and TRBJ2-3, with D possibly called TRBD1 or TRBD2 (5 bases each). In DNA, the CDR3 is TGTGCCAGCAGCCTGATGAGGGGTGCAGGGGATACGCAGTATTTT. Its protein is CASSLMRGAGDTQYF.